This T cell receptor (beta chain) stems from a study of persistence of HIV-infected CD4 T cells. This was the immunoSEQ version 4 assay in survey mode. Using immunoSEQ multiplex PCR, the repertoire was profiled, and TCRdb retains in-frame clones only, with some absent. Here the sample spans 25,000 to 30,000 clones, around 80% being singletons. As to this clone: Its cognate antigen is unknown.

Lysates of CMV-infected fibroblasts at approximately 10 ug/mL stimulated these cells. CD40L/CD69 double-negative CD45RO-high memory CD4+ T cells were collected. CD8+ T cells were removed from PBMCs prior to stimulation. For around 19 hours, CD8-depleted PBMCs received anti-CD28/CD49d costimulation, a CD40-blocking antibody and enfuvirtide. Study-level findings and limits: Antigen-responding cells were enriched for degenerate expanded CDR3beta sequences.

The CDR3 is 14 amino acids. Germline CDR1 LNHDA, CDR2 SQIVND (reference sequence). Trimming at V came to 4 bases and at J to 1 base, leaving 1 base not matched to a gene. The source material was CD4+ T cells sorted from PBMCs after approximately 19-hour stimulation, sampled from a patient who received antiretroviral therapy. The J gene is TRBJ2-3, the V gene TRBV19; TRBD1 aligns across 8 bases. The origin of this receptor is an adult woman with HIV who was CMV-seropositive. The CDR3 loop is CASSKGQGTDTQYF. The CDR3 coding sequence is TGTGCCAGTAGTAAGGGACAGGGCACAGATACGCAGTATTTT.